This T cell receptor beta chain originates from a study of cytomegalovirus exposure and HLA in healthy donors. Both 60 Vbeta primers and 13 Jbeta primers went into the PCR. Generated by immunoSEQ multiplex PCR, the TCRdb table keeps only in-frame clones and is missing some. The table lists approximately 200,000 clones, 70% to 80% of them singletons. The study, taken as a whole, reports: Specificity for CMV antigens was confirmed in vitro for a few of the CMV-associated chains. A previous analysis found most TCR beta V segments productive roughly 87% or roughly 30% of the time. A later examination showed that TCR association rates differed by HLA locus, with DRB1 most and HLA-C fewest. According to a later analysis, most TCR beta chains associated with CMV appeared HLA-restricted.

Looked up from germline, CDR1 is MNHEY and CDR2 is SVGAGI. Trimming removed 4 bases at V and 4 bases at J, with 11 bases between. The CDR3 loop spans 14 amino acids. Comments on this clone: Its target is unknown.

The source material was PBMCs. The receptor's source is a man aged 25-40 years in good health and CMV-seronegative. This chain uses TRBV6-5 with TRBJ1-3; a weak D match, TRBD1 (6 bases). As DNA, the CDR3 is TGTGCCAGCAGTTTAGGGGGTTGGGGAAACACCATATATTTT. As protein: CASSLGGWGNTIYF.